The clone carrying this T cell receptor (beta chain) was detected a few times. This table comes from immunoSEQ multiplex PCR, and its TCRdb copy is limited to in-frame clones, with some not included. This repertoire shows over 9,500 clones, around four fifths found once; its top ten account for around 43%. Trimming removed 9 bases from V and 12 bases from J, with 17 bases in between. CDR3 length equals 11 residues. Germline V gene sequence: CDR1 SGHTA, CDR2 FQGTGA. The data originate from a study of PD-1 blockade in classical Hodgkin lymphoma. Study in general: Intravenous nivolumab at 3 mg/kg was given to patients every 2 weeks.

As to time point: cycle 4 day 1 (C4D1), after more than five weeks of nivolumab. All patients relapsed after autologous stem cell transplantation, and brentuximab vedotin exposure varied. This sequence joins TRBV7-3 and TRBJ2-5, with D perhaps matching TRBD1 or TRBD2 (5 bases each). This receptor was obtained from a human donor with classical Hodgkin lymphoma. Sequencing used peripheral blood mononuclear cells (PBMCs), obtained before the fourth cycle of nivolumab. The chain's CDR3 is CASTNRDDKYF. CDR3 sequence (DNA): TGTGCCAGTACAAACCGGGACGACAAGTACTTC.